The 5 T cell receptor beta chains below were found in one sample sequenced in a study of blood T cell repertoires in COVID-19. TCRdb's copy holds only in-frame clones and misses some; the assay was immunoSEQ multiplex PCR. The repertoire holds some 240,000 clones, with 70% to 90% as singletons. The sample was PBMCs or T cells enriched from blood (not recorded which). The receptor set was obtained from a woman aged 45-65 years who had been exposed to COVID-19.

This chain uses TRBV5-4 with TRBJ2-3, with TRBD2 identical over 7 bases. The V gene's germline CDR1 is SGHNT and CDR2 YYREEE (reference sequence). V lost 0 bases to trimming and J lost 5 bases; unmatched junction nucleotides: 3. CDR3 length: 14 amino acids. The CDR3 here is CASSLEWEGDTQYF. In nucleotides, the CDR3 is TGTGCCAGCAGCTTGGAGTGGGAGGGAGATACGCAGTATTTT.

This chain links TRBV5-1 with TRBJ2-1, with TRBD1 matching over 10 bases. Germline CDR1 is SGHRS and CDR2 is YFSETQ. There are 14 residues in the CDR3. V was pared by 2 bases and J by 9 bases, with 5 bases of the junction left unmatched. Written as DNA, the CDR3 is TGCGCCAGCAGCTTCCGGGACAGGGGCACTGAGCAGTTCTTC. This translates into CASSFRDRGTEQFF.

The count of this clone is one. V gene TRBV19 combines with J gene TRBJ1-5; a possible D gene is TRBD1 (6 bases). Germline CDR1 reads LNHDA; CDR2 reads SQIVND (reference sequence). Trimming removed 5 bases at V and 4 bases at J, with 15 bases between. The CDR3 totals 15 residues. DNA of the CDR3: TGTGCCAGTAGTCCCGGGGGGGGGCCAAATCAGCCCCAGCATTTT. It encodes CASSPGGGPNQPQHF.

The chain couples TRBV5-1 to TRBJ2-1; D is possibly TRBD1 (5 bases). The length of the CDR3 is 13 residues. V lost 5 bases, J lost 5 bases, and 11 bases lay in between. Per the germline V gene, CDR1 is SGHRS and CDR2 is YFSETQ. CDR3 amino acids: CASRTDGDNEQFF. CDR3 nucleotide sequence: TGCGCCAGCAGGACAGACGGAGACAATGAGCAGTTCTTC. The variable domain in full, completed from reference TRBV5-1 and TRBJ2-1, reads KAGVTQTPRYLIKTRGQQVTLSCSPISGHRSVSWYQQTPGQGLQFLFEYFSETQRNKGNFPGRFSGRQFSNSRSEMNVSTLELGDSALYLCASRTDGDNEQFFGPGTRLTVL.

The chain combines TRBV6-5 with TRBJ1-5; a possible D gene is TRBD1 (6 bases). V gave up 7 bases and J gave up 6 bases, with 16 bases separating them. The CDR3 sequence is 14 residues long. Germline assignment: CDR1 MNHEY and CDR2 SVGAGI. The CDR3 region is CASTTQGSSQPQHF. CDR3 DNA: TGTGCCAGCACTACGCAGGGGTCAAGTCAGCCCCAGCATTTT.